The 22 T cell receptor beta chains reported below all come from one sample, sequenced in a study of sequential checkpoint blockade in melanoma. Using immunoSEQ multiplex PCR, the repertoire was profiled, and TCRdb retains in-frame clones only, with some absent. The data show fewer than 15,000 clones, roughly 73% seen once. Treatment here: randomized to nivolumab then ipilimumab (arm A) or the reverse (arm B). This material consisted of CD8+ T cells sorted from blood (inferred from file names), taken from a patient given nivolumab and ipilimumab in sequence. The receptor set was obtained from a human donor with melanoma.

The gene calls are TRBV7-3 and TRBJ2-1; 8 bases match TRBD2. Germline V CDR1 and CDR2: SGHTA, FQGTGA. V trimming: 5 bases; J trimming: 4 bases; junction bases outside the gene matches: 7. CDR3 length: 15 amino acids. CDR3 sequence: CASSMLAGTYNEQFF. CDR3 coding DNA: TGTGCCAGCAGCATGCTAGCGGGCACGTACAATGAGCAGTTCTTC.

The CDR3 region has the DNA TGTGCCAGCAGCCGTGGGACACCGTCCTACGAGCAGTACTTC. Amino acid sequence: CASSRGTPSYEQYF. This chain joins TRBV5-4 and TRBJ2-5; weak D call: TRBD1 (6 bases). Judging by the DNA end, TRBJ2-7 fits better; the J call may be wrong. There are 14 residues in the CDR3. Per germline, CDR1 SGHNT and CDR2 YYREEE (reference sequence).

In its sample, this clone is medium-sized (0.01 to 0.1%). This rearrangement joins TRBV6-6 to TRBJ1-1; 7 bases are a match to TRBD1. There are 15 residues in the CDR3. V was pared by 6 bases and J by 2 bases, with 9 bases of the junction left unmatched. In germline, CDR1 is MNHNY, CDR2 SVGAGI (reference sequence). Written as DNA, the CDR3 is TGTGCCAGCAGCCACCCCGCAGGGGGAAACACTGAAGCTTTCTTT. Its protein product is CASSHPAGGNTEAFF.

The chain combines TRBV6-5 with TRBJ1-2; D is perhaps TRBD1 (6 bases). V was pared by 0 bases and J by 6 bases, with 11 bases between. Germline lookup yields CDR1 MNHEY and CDR2 SVGAGI. The CDR3 is 14 residues long. The CDR3 here is CASSYSTGLDGYTF. The CDR3 DNA reads as TGTGCCAGCAGTTACTCGACAGGTCTGGATGGCTACACCTTC.

This clone was observed a handful of times. V and J are TRBV7-9 and TRBJ1-3; weak D call: TRBD1 (6 bases). From germline, CDR1 is SEHNR and CDR2 FQNEAQ (reference sequence). V was shortened by 5 bases and J by 1 base, with 15 bases between the two germline ends. This CDR3 region has 16 residues. CDR3 sequence reads: CASSQRGGSSGNTIYF. DNA for the CDR3: TGTGCCAGCAGCCAGAGAGGGGGTTCATCTGGAAACACCATATATTTT.

This sequence joins TRBV7-9 and TRBJ2-5, with a tentative D call TRBD1 (6 bases). Matching the DNA end better, TRBJ2-7 makes the J call doubtful. Germline-derived CDR1 and CDR2 are SEHNR and FQNEAQ (reference sequence). The CDR3 is 14 amino acids. This chain's CDR3 is CASSLLGGPYEQYF. The CDR3 coding sequence is TGTGCCAGCAGCTTATTAGGGGGACCCTACGAGCAGTACTTC.

This clone is judged medium-sized. V usage is TRBV20-1 and J usage is TRBJ2-1; the D is unclear. Trimming removed 6 bases at V and 7 bases at J, with 10 bases between. There are 11 residues in the CDR3. Germline CDR1 reads DFQATT; CDR2 reads SNEGSKA (reference sequence). The DNA of the CDR3 is TGCAGTGCAGGTAAAGCGAATGAGCAGTTCTTC. Residues: CSAGKANEQFF.

The V and J genes are TRBV5-1 and TRBJ1-6, with D possibly matching TRBD1 (6 bases). The CDR3 covers 16 residues. Looked up from germline, CDR1 is SGHRS and CDR2 is YFSETQ. Trimming shortened V by 0 bases and J by 1 base, and 8 bases separated the two germline ends. Here the CDR3 DNA reads TGCGCCAGCAGCTTGGTAGGGGGTTCCTATAATTCACCCCTCCACTTT. It specifies CASSLVGGSYNSPLHF.

V and J are TRBV9 and TRBJ2-7, with D perhaps matching TRBD1 (6 bases). The V end lost 3 bases, the J end lost 0 bases, and 16 bases lay between the germline ends. CDR1 and CDR2 (germline): SGDLS, YYNGEE. This CDR3 contains 16 residues. The CDR3: CASSERGDTSSYEQYF. Here the CDR3 DNA reads TGTGCCAGCAGCGAGCGAGGGGACACCAGCTCCTACGAGCAGTACTTC.

The rearrangement uses TRBV5-1 and TRBJ2-3; 8 bases match TRBD2. The ends lost 0 bases at V and 2 bases at J; junction bases unmatched: 5. The CDR3 runs to 16 residues. Germline CDR1 and CDR2: SGHRS and YFSETQ. The CDR3 nucleotides are TGCGCCAGCAGCTTGGCTTTAGCGGGACCCACAGATACGCAGTATTTT. It translates to CASSLALAGPTDTQYF.

This chain links TRBV11-2 with TRBJ1-2; tentative D call: TRBD1 (5 bases). The V gene's germline CDR1 is SGHAT and CDR2 FQNNGV. The V and J ends lost 5 bases and 5 bases respectively, with 24 bases between them. The CDR3 is made up of 17 amino acids. CDR3 residues: CASSPGTPVGGFYGYTF. The CDR3 bases are TGTGCCAGCAGCCCCGGGACTCCGGTCGGGGGGTTTTATGGCTACACCTTC. Using reference TRBV11-2 and TRBJ1-2 for the parts outside the CDR3, the full variable domain is EAGVAQSPRYKIIEKRQSVAFWCNPISGHATLYWYQQILGQGPKLLIQFQNNGVVDDSQLPKDRFSAERLKGVDSTLKIQPAKLEDSAVYLCASSPGTPVGGFYGYTFGSGTRLTVV.

This clone was detected only once. J is TRBJ1-2 and V is TRBV19; no clear D. The CDR3 extends over 15 amino acids. Germline V gene sequence: CDR1 LNHDA, CDR2 SQIVND (reference sequence). The ends were cut back, 3 bases at V and 4 bases at J, with 15 bases in the middle. Here the CDR3 DNA reads TGTGCCAGTAGTATTACCCACTCAGGACTCTATGGCTACACCTTC. Translation: CASSITHSGLYGYTF.

This clone was counted once. The J gene is TRBJ2-3, the V gene TRBV9, with 7 bases matching TRBD2. The junction had 6 bases not matched to a gene; V was cut back by 0 bases and J by 2 bases. Germline CDR1 and CDR2: SGDLS and YYNGEE. The CDR3 runs to 16 residues. The CDR3: CASSVGWGGYTDTQYF. Here the CDR3 DNA reads TGTGCCAGCAGCGTAGGGTGGGGGGGGTACACAGATACGCAGTATTTT.

This chain links TRBV27 with TRBJ1-5; D gene uncertain. Looked up from germline, CDR1 is MNHEY and CDR2 is SMNVEV (reference sequence). The CDR3 covers 13 residues. The ends were cut back, 3 bases at V and 4 bases at J, with 7 bases in the middle. CDR3 sequence (DNA): TGTGCCAGCAGTTTCGGTCGAAATCAGCCCCAGCATTTT. Amino acids: CASSFGRNQPQHF.

The chain has TRBV5-1 and TRBJ1-4, with 8 bases aligning to TRBD1. Trimming cost V 4 bases and J 4 bases; bases outside gene matches: 3. The CDR3 runs 14 residues. Germline V gene sequence: CDR1 SGHRS, CDR2 YFSETQ. The CDR3 bases are TGCGCCAGCAGCCCGGGACAGGTTAATGAAAAACTGTTTTTT. Its translation: CASSPGQVNEKLFF.

The CDR3 reads CASSLYRDNTGELFF. The DNA for the CDR3 is TGTGCCAGCAGCTTGTACAGGGACAACACCGGGGAGCTGTTTTTT. V is TRBV5-5 and J is TRBJ2-2, with D perhaps matching TRBD1 (6 bases). The germline V and J ends were trimmed by 1 base and 2 bases, with 9 bases remaining between them. The CDR3 spans 15 residues. Germline assignment: CDR1 SGHKS and CDR2 YYEKEE (reference sequence). Full variable domain (rest looked up from reference TRBV5-5 and TRBJ2-2): DAGVTQSPTHLIKTRGQQVTLRCSPISGHKSVSWYQQVLGQGPQFIFQYYEKEERGRGNFPDRFSARQFPNYSSELNVNALLLGDSALYLCASSLYRDNTGELFFGEGSRLTVL.

The V gene is TRBV9, the J gene TRBJ1-2; TRBD1 matches at 7 bases. The junction had 5 bases not matched to a gene; V was cut back by 2 bases and J by 4 bases. This CDR3 has 14 amino acids. Germline-derived CDR1 and CDR2 are SGDLS and YYNGEE. CDR3 bases: TGTGCCAGCAGCGTTACAGGGGTCGGCTATGGCTACACCTTC. It is translated as CASSVTGVGYGYTF.

The V and J genes are TRBV5-1 and TRBJ2-4; 9 bases match TRBD2. This CDR3 comprises 17 residues. Trimming removed 0 bases from V and 2 bases from J; junction bases left unmatched: 6. Germline-derived CDR1 and CDR2 are SGHRS and YFSETQ. The CDR3 reads CASSLAGREGPKNIQYF. DNA of the CDR3: TGCGCCAGCAGCTTGGCCGGGCGGGAGGGTCCCAAAAACATTCAGTACTTC.

In this sample, this clone turned up a few times. The chain has TRBV30 and TRBJ1-4; maybe TRBD1 (5 bases). Trimming shortened V by 5 bases and J by 7 bases, and 14 bases separated the two germline ends. There are 13 residues in the CDR3. CDR1 and CDR2 from the germline V gene are GTSNPN and SVGIG (reference sequence). CDR3: CAWDQGRSEKLFF. Here the CDR3 DNA reads TGTGCCTGGGACCAGGGTAGGAGTGAAAAACTGTTTTTT.

The V gene is TRBV13, the J gene TRBJ1-6; D unresolved. Trimming left V 5 bases short and J 0 bases short, with 5 bases between. From germline, CDR1 is PRHDT and CDR2 FYEKMQ (reference sequence). The length of the CDR3 is 14 residues. CDR3: CASSLRSYNSPLHF. CDR3 coding DNA: TGTGCCAGCAGCCTGCGCTCCTATAATTCACCCCTCCACTTT.

This rearrangement joins TRBV27 to TRBJ2-1; the match to TRBD2 covers 7 bases. The V and J ends lost 6 bases and 3 bases, in that order; junction bases with no gene match: 8. The CDR3 is made up of 15 amino acids. CDR1 MNHEY and CDR2 SMNVEV come from the germline V gene (reference sequence). The DNA of the CDR3 is TGTGCCAGCAGCACACTAGCGTCCGTCTACAATGAGCAGTTCTTC. As protein: CASSTLASVYNEQFF.

This clone is labeled as medium-sized. The genes are TRBV9 and TRBJ2-3; a possible D gene is TRBD2 (6 bases). The CDR3 extends over 14 amino acids. V dropped 4 bases and J dropped 6 bases, with 15 bases sitting between them. The V gene's germline CDR1 is SGDLS and CDR2 YYNGEE. CDR3: CASSQTRNVDTQYF. DNA for the CDR3: TGTGCCAGCAGCCAGACTAGGAACGTGGATACGCAGTATTTT.